Following are 28 T cell receptor beta chains from one sample sequenced in a study of blood T cell repertoires in COVID-19 (dated by TCRdb to 2020 to 2021). To prepare the library, the immunoSEQ multiplex PCR assay was applied. Entries here come from immuneACCESS through TCRdb and include only in-frame sequences with V and J called. Some clones fail to appear in such tables; in the studies checked, an unresolved V gene covers under half of the shortfall, and the cause of the remainder is unknown. The sample table records about 410,000 clones; 89% of these occur just once. The ten most abundant clones make up 1.5% to 1.7% of the sample. The specimen was peripheral blood. The receptors derive from a woman aged 35 to 49 with COVID-19, enrolled during active disease.

V gene TRBV19 combines with J gene TRBJ1-2; D is perhaps TRBD1 (5 bases). The germline CDR1 and CDR2 sequences are LNHDA and SQIVND (reference sequence). The CDR3 runs 13 residues. Trimming cost V 5 bases and J 7 bases, with 14 bases left between them. DNA for the CDR3: TGTGCCAGTAGTGGGGCAAAGGGCGGTGGCTACACCTTC. It is translated as CASSGAKGGGYTF.

This clone came up once. This CDR3 is CAISLDRGYTEAFF. The CDR3 bases are TGTGCCATCAGTCTAGACAGGGGGTACACTGAAGCTTTCTTT. J is TRBJ1-1 and V is TRBV10-3; 9 nucleotides line up with TRBD1. V gave up 5 bases and J gave up 3 bases; unmatched junction bases: 4. Germline V gene lookup returns CDR1 ENHRY and CDR2 SYGVKD. The CDR3 is made up of 14 amino acids.

V is TRBV5-8 and J is TRBJ2-7; D perhaps matches TRBD2 (5 bases). The CDR3 is 14 amino acids. With 4 bases removed from V and 11 bases from J, the gap between germline ends came to 22 bases. Germline values: CDR1 SGHTS, CDR2 YDEGEE. The CDR3 DNA reads as TGTGCCAGCAGCCCCTGGACCTTAACCGGGGAGAAGTACTTC. It translates to CASSPWTLTGEKYF.

The rearrangement links TRBV11-2 to TRBJ1-2, with 8 bases lining up with TRBD1. This CDR3 contains 15 residues. Germline V gene data show CDR1 as SGHAT and CDR2 as FQNNGV. V gave up 2 bases and J gave up 0 bases; unmatched junction bases: 2. The CDR3 DNA reads as TGTGCCAGCAGCTTACAGGGGGCGGCTAACTATGGCTACACCTTC. This translates into CASSLQGAANYGYTF.

V is TRBV19 and J is TRBJ2-3, with 8 bases aligning to TRBD2. This CDR3 spans 16 amino acids. The V gene's germline CDR1 is LNHDA and CDR2 SQIVND (reference sequence). With 6 bases clipped from V and 4 bases from J, the junction kept 12 bases outside the gene matches. CDR3 in amino acids: CASSSGSDFWSDTQYF. The DNA of the CDR3 is TGTGCCAGTAGCAGCGGGAGTGACTTTTGGTCAGATACGCAGTATTTT.

Points on this clone: Other DNA sequences in this specimen translate into the identical CDR3. J is TRBJ1-1 and V is TRBV6-2 or TRBV6-3, with D unclear. V shed 0 bases and J shed 2 bases, with 7 bases lying between them. Germline V CDR1 and CDR2: MNHEY, SVGEGT. This CDR3 is built from 14 residues. In nucleotides, the CDR3 is TGTGCCAGCAGTTACTCGGGCAGAAACACTGAAGCTTTCTTT. Protein sequence: CASSYSGRNTEAFF.

V and J are TRBV9 and TRBJ1-2, with 7 nucleotides matching TRBD1. Trimming took 4 bases from V and 5 from J; bases not matched to a gene: 8. The germline V gene has CDR1 SGDLS and CDR2 YYNGEE. This CDR3 region has 14 residues. CDR3 protein: CASSPWDREYGYTF. The CDR3 region has the DNA TGTGCCAGCAGCCCCTGGGACAGAGAATATGGCTACACCTTC. Looking up the rest from reference TRBV9 and TRBJ1-2 gives the full variable domain: DSGVTQTPKHLITATGQRVTLRCSPRSGDLSVYWYQQSLDQGLQFLIQYYNGEERAKGNILERFSAQQFPDLHSELNLSSLELGDSALYFCASSPWDREYGYTFGSGTRLTVV.

This rearrangement joins TRBV19 to TRBJ2-1; the match to TRBD1 covers 9 bases. Germline V gene sequence: CDR1 LNHDA, CDR2 SQIVND (reference sequence). The trim removed 7 bases at V and 7 bases at J, leaving 8 bases unmatched. CDR3 length: 14 residues. The CDR3 nucleotides read TGTGCCAGTAACACAGGGGGCGACTTGAATGAGCAGTTCTTC. Its translation is CASNTGGDLNEQFF.

The rearrangement links TRBV7-2 to TRBJ2-1; the D gene is possibly TRBD2 (5 bases). V dropped 3 bases and J dropped 7 bases, with 10 bases sitting between them. This CDR3 region has 13 residues. The germline CDR1 and CDR2 sequences are SGHTA and FQGNSA. This CDR3 is CASSFALENEQFF. The CDR3, as DNA: TGTGCCAGCAGCTTTGCACTAGAGAATGAGCAGTTCTTC. Combining the CDR3 with reference TRBV7-2 and TRBJ2-1 gives the whole variable domain GAGVSQSPSNKVTEKGKDVELRCDPISGHTALYWYRQSLGQGLEFLIYFQGNSAPDKSGLPSDRFSAERTGGSVSTLTIQRTQQEDSAVYLCASSFALENEQFFGPGTRLTVL.

This chain joins TRBV12-5 and TRBJ2-1, with 14 nucleotides matching TRBD2. The CDR3 is 14 residues long. Unmatched junction bases numbered 6, after V lost 2 bases and J lost 15 bases. Germline CDR1 LGHNT, CDR2 FRNRAP. This CDR3 reads CASGLPGLAGESFF. The CDR3 DNA sequence: TGTGCTAGTGGTTTGCCGGGACTAGCGGGAGAGTCGTTCTTC. Combining the CDR3 with reference TRBV12-5 and TRBJ2-1 gives the whole variable domain DARVTQTPRHKVTEMGQEVTMRCQPILGHNTVFWYRQTMMQGLELLAYFRNRAPLDDSGMPKDRFSAEMPDATLATLKIQPSEPRDSAVYFCASGLPGLAGESFFGPGTRLTVL.

V gene TRBV10-3 combines with J gene TRBJ2-2, with TRBD2 matching 12 bases. The CDR3 contains 14 residues. Trimming at V came to 7 bases and at J to 7 bases, leaving 4 bases not matched to a gene. Germline V gene sequence: CDR1 ENHRY, CDR2 SYGVKD. The CDR3 loop is CAITPGLAGGELFF. The CDR3 coding sequence is TGTGCCATCACCCCGGGACTAGCGGGCGGGGAGCTGTTTTTT.

The chain uses TRBV30 and TRBJ1-1; the D is unclear. The V end lost 3 bases, the J end lost 0 bases, and 5 bases lay between the germline ends. This CDR3 is built from 12 residues. Germline CDR1 reads GTSNPN; CDR2 reads SVGIG (reference sequence). CDR3 DNA: TGTGCCTGGAGGAGGGTGAACACTGAAGCTTTCTTT. Encoded protein: CAWRRVNTEAFF.

The rearrangement links TRBV30 to TRBJ2-3; perhaps TRBD2 as D (5 bases). Trimming cost V 0 bases and J 5 bases, with 12 bases left between them. The CDR3 is made up of 14 amino acids. The germline V gene encodes CDR1 GTSNPN and CDR2 SVGIG (reference sequence). Here the CDR3 reads CAWSVTGSGDTQYF. Written as DNA, the CDR3 is TGTGCCTGGAGTGTAACTGGGAGTGGAGATACGCAGTATTTT.

This chain links TRBV7-8 with TRBJ1-6; TRBD1 agrees at 7 bases. Per the germline V gene, CDR1 is SGHVS and CDR2 is FQNEAQ. V shed 3 bases and J 6 bases; nucleotides not matched to a gene: 5. CDR3 length: 15 residues. The CDR3 DNA sequence: TGTGCCAGCAGCTTGACGACAGGGAGTAATTCACCCCTCCACTTT. This sequence encodes CASSLTTGSNSPLHF.

The V and J genes are TRBV27 and TRBJ2-6; 7 bases line up with TRBD1. Germline trimming cut 5 bases from V and 1 base from J; bases unmatched to any gene: 14. The CDR3 sequence is 19 residues long. Per the germline V gene, CDR1 is MNHEY and CDR2 is SMNVEV (reference sequence). Here the CDR3 reads CASSPSRQGIRSGANVLTF. The CDR3 bases are TGTGCCAGCAGTCCCTCTAGACAGGGAATAAGATCTGGGGCCAACGTCCTGACTTTC.

This clone was detected only once. The chain joins TRBV25-1 to TRBJ2-3; 8 nucleotides line up with TRBD1. The CDR3 contains 14 residues. Germline assignment: CDR1 MGHDK and CDR2 SYGVNS. J was trimmed by 1 base and V by 5 bases; bases with no gene match: 2. CDR3 nucleotides: TGTGCCAGCAGTCAGGACAGGGGCACAGATACGCAGTATTTT. Encoded protein: CASSQDRGTDTQYF.

The V call is TRBV29-1, the J call TRBJ1-1; tentatively, D is TRBD1 (6 bases). The germline V gene encodes CDR1 SQVTM and CDR2 ANQGSEA. V was shortened by 7 bases and J by 0 bases, with 12 bases between the two germline ends. The CDR3 covers 13 residues. CDR3 protein: CSAHRVMNTEAFF. CDR3 nucleotide sequence: TGCAGCGCCCACAGGGTAATGAACACTGAAGCTTTCTTT. The full variable domain, with the rest looked up from reference TRBV29-1 and TRBJ1-1, is SAVISQKPSRDICQRGTSLTIQCQVDSQVTMMFWYRQQPGQSLTLIATANQGSEATYESGFVIDKFPISRPNLTFSTLTVSNMSPEDSSIYLCSAHRVMNTEAFFGQGTRLTVV.

The J gene is TRBJ2-5, the V gene TRBV10-2, with D possibly being TRBD2 (6 bases). The CDR3 consists of 12 residues. Trimming stripped 5 bases from V and 5 bases from J, with 9 bases between. The V gene's germline CDR1 is WSHSY and CDR2 SAAADI. CDR3 residues: CASSTSRETQYF. In DNA, the CDR3 is TGCGCCAGCAGTACTAGCAGGGAGACCCAGTACTTC.

The chain has TRBV3-1 (or the pseudogene TRBV3-2) and TRBJ2-7; TRBD2 matches 8 bases. The CDR3 is 15 amino acids. The germline V gene has CDR1 LGHDT and CDR2 YNNKEL (reference sequence). The trim removed 5 bases at V and 3 bases at J, leaving 9 bases unmatched. The CDR3: CASSGLLAAGYEQYF. The CDR3 coding sequence is TGTGCCAGCAGCGGACTACTAGCGGCGGGCTACGAGCAGTACTTC.

This sequence joins TRBV10-1 and TRBJ1-5; 9 positions match TRBD1. From germline, CDR1 is WNHNN and CDR2 SYGVQD (reference sequence). The V segment lost 6 bases and the J segment 2 bases; nucleotides outside the gene matches: 14. The CDR3 length is 18 residues. The CDR3 loop is CASRGTGWEFICNQPQHF. The CDR3 DNA reads as TGCGCCAGCAGGGGGACAGGGTGGGAATTTATTTGCAATCAGCCCCAGCATTTT.

The V and J genes are TRBV5-5 and TRBJ1-1, with TRBD1 as a possible D gene (6 bases). V lost 4 bases and J 10 bases, leaving 20 bases between the germline ends. Germline loops: CDR1 SGHKS, CDR2 YYEKEE (reference sequence). CDR3 length equals 14 residues. The CDR3 reads CASSSSNTGTTAFF. Here the CDR3 DNA reads TGTGCCAGCAGCAGTAGTAACACCGGGACAACAGCTTTCTTT.

J is TRBJ1-3 and V is TRBV28, with D perhaps TRBD1 (5 bases). The CDR3 sequence is 14 residues long. The ends were cut back, 7 bases at V and 3 bases at J, with 13 bases in the middle. In germline, CDR1 is MDHEN, CDR2 SYDVKM. Here the CDR3 DNA reads TGTGCCAGCACCCTGGGGGGTGATGGAAACACCATATATTTT. Encoded protein: CASTLGGDGNTIYF.

The chain couples TRBV6-5 to TRBJ1-2; a weak D match, TRBD1 (6 bases). This CDR3 has 14 amino acids. Trimming removed 7 bases from V and 0 bases from J, with 12 bases in between. Germline lookup yields CDR1 MNHEY and CDR2 SVGAGI. The CDR3 sequence is CASMRGGANYGYTF. The CDR3 nucleotides are TGTGCCAGCATGAGGGGGGGAGCTAACTATGGCTACACCTTC.

In this sample, this clone turned up a few times. The V gene is TRBV5-1, the J gene TRBJ1-5, with D hard to call. The CDR3 is made up of 14 amino acids. The V gene's germline CDR1 is SGHRS and CDR2 YFSETQ. The V and J ends lost 4 bases and 6 bases respectively, with 14 bases between them. The CDR3 region has the DNA TGCGCCAGCAGCCCTGAATTTACAACTCAGCCCCAGCATTTT. It translates to CASSPEFTTQPQHF.

This clone was detected only a few times. The DNA for the CDR3 is TGTGCCTGGACCCCGGACAGGGGAGAAGCTTTCTTT. Its protein product is CAWTPDRGEAFF. The chain has TRBV30 and TRBJ1-1, with 9 positions matching TRBD1. CDR1 is GTSNPN, CDR2 SVGIG, per germline (reference sequence). The CDR3 is 12 residues long. J gave up 8 bases and V 4 bases, and 5 bases lay outside the gene matches.

The CDR3 spells CAISADRVSYEQYF. CDR3 DNA: TGTGCCATCAGTGCGGACAGGGTTTCCTACGAGCAGTACTTC. The chain is built from TRBV10-3 and TRBJ2-7; TRBD1 matches 8 bases. V lost 4 bases to trimming and J lost 1 base; unmatched junction nucleotides: 3. Germline CDR1 reads ENHRY; CDR2 reads SYGVKD. CDR3 length equals 14 residues.

The V gene is TRBV6-5, the J gene TRBJ1-2; 9 nucleotides match TRBD1. The CDR3 loop spans 14 amino acids. V lost 6 bases, J lost 7 bases, and 9 bases stayed unmatched. Germline V gene sequence: CDR1 MNHEY, CDR2 SVGAGI. CDR3 nucleotide sequence: TGTGCCAGCAGCGACAGGGGGGACCTCTCTGGCTACACCTTC. It is translated as CASSDRGDLSGYTF.

Comment on this clone: Other nucleotide sequences from this sample produce the same CDR3. V is TRBV6-5 and J is TRBJ2-2; 8 bases map to TRBD2. Germline V gene sequence: CDR1 MNHEY, CDR2 SVGAGI. The CDR3 is 15 amino acids. The V gene end was trimmed by 6 bases and the J gene end by 1 base; junction bases not matched to a gene: 4. CDR3 sequence reads: CASSPTSGNTGELFF. In DNA, the CDR3 is TGTGCCAGCAGCCCCACTAGCGGGAACACCGGGGAGCTGTTTTTT.